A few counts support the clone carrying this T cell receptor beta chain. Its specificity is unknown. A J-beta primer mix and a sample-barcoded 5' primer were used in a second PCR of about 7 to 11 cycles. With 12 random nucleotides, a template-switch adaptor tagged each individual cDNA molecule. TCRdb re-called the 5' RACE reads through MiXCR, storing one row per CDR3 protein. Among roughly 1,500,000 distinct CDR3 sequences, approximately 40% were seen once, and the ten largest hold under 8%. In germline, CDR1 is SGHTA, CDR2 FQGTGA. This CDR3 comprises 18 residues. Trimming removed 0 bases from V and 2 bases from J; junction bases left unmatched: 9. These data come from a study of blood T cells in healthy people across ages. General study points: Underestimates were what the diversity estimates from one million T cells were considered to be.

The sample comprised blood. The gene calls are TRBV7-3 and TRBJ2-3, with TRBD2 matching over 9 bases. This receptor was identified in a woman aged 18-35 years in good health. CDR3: CASSLTEPLAGYTDTQYF. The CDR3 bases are TGTGCCAGCAGCTTAACGGAACCCCTAGCGGGATACACAGATACGCAGTATTTT. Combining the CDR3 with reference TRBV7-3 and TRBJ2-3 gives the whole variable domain GAGVSQTPSNKVTEKGKYVELRCDPISGHTALYWYRQSLGQGPEFLIYFQGTGAADDSGLPNDRFFAVRPEGSVSTLKIQRTERGDSAVYLCASSLTEPLAGYTDTQYFGPGTRLTVL.